This TCR beta chain was identified in a study of T cell responses to AZD1222 COVID-19 vaccine. Repertoires were generated with immunoSEQ multiplex PCR, while TCRdb's copy carries only in-frame clones and drops some. This repertoire shows roughly 140,000 clones, about 87% found once; its top ten account for just over 9%. Germline CDR1 is MDHEN and CDR2 is SYDVKM. The CDR3 consists of 12 residues. V shed 6 bases and J shed 6 bases, with 8 bases lying between them. Turning to this clone: Its antigen is still unknown.

Broader study findings: Compared with day 0, the breadth and depth of the Spike-specific TCR repertoire rose significantly after two doses of AZD1222. Reportedly, nearly half of unique spike TCRs recognized epitopes outside B.1.351/B.1.1.7 mutations. Of the AZD1222 recipients, only 5 to 7 were seropositive at baseline.

The TCR sequence derives from an adult who received the AZD1222 COVID-19 vaccine. The chain links TRBV28 to TRBJ2-2; no firm D call. The material sequenced was peripheral blood, taken 28 days after the second AZD1222 dose. The CDR3 spells CASRFYAGELFF. The CDR3 DNA reads as TGTGCCAGCAGATTTTATGCCGGGGAGCTGTTTTTT.